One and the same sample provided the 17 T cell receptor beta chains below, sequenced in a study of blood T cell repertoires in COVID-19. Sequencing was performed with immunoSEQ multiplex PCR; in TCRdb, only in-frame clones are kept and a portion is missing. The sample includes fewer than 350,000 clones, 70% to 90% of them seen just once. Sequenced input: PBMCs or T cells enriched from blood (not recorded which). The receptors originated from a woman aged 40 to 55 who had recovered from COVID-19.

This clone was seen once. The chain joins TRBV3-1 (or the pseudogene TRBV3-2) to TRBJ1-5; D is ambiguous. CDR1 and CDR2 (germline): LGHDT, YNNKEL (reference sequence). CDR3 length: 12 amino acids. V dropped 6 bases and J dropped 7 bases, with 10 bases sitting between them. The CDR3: CASSRAGQPQHF. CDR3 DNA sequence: TGTGCCAGCAGTAGAGCGGGGCAGCCCCAGCATTTT.

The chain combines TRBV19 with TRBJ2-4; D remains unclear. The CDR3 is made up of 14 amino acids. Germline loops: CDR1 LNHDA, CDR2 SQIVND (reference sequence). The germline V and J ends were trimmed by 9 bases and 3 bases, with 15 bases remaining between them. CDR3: CASASPGDKNIQYF. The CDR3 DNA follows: TGTGCCAGCGCGAGCCCGGGTGACAAAAACATTCAGTACTTC.

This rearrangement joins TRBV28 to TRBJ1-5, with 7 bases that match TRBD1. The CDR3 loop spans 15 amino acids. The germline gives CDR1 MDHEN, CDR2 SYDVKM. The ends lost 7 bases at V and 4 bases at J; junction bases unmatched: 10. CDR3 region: CASTDRSALNQPQHF. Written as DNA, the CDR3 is TGTGCCAGCACGGACAGGTCCGCTCTTAATCAGCCCCAGCATTTT.

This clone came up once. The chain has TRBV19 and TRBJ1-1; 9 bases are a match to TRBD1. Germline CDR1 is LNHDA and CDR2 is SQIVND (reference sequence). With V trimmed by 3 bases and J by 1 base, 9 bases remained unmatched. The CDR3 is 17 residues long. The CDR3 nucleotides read TGTGCCAGTAGTATTATATCGGACAGGGGTAGGAACACTGAAGCTTTCTTT. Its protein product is CASSIISDRGRNTEAFF.

This CDR3 is CASSRGQKETQYF. The CDR3, as DNA: TGTGCCAGCAGCCGAGGACAGAAAGAGACCCAGTACTTC. This chain links TRBV7-2 with TRBJ2-5; D might be TRBD1 (6 bases). The germline V gene has CDR1 SGHTA and CDR2 FQGNSA. V dropped 5 bases and J dropped 3 bases, with 10 bases sitting between them. The CDR3 is 13 residues long.

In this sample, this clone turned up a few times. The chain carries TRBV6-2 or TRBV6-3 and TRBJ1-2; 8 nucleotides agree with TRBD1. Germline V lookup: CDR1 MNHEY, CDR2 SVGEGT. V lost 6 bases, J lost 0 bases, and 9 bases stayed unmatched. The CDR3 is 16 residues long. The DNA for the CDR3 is TGTGCCAGCAGCAACGGACAGGGAAAACCTAACTATGGCTACACCTTC. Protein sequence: CASSNGQGKPNYGYTF.

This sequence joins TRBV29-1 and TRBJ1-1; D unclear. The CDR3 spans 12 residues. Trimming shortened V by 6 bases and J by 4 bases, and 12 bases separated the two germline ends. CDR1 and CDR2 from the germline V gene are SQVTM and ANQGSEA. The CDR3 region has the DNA TGCAGCGTAGCTAGGTCGGGCACTGAAGCTTTCTTT. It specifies CSVARSGTEAFF.

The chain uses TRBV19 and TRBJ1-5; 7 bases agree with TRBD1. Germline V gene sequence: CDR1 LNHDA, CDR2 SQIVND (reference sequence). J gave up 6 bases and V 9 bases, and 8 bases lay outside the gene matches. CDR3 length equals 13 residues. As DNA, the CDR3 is TGTGCCAGCACGAGGGGGCCTGGTCAGCCCCAGCATTTT. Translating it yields CASTRGPGQPQHF.

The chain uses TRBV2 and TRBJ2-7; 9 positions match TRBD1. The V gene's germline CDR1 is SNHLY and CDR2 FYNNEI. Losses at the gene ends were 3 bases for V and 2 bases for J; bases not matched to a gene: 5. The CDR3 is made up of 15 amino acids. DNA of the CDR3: TGTGCCAGCAGTGAGGCGGGACAGGGAACCTACGAGCAGTACTTC. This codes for CASSEAGQGTYEQYF.

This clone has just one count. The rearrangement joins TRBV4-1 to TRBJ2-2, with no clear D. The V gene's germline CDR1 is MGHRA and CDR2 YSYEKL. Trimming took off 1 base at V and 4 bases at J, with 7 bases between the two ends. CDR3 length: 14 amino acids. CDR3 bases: TGCGCCAGCAGCCAAGTAGGCGGCACCGGGGAGCTGTTTTTT. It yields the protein CASSQVGGTGELFF.

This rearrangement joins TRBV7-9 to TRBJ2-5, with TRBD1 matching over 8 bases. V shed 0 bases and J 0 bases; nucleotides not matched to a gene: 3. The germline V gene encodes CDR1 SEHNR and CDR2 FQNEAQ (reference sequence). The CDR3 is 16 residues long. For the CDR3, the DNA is TGTGCCAGCAGCTTAGCCCCGGGACAGGACCAAGAGACCCAGTACTTC. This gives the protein CASSLAPGQDQETQYF.

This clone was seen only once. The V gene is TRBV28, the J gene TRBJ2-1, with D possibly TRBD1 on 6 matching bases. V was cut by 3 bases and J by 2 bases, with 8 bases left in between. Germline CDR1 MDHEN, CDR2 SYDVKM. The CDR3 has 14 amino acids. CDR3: CASSFDRTYNEQFF. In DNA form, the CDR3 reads TGTGCCAGCAGTTTCGACAGGACCTACAATGAGCAGTTCTTC.

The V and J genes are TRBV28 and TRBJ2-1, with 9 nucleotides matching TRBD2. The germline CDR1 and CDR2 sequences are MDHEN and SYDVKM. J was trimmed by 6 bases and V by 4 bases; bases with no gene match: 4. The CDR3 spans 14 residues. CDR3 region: CASSSLAGSNEQFF. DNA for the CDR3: TGTGCCAGCAGTTCCCTAGCGGGATCCAATGAGCAGTTCTTC. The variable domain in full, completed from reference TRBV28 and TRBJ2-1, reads DVKVTQSSRYLVKRTGEKVFLECVQDMDHENMFWYRQDPGLGLRLIYFSYDVKMKEKGDIPEGYSVSREKKERFSLILESASTNQTSMYLCASSSLAGSNEQFFGPGTRLTVL.

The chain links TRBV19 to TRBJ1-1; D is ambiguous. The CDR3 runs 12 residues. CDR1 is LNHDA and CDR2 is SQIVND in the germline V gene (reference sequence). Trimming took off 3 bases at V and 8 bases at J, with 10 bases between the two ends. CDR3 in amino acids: CASSMRALEAFF. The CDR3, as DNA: TGTGCCAGTAGTATGCGGGCATTAGAAGCTTTCTTT.

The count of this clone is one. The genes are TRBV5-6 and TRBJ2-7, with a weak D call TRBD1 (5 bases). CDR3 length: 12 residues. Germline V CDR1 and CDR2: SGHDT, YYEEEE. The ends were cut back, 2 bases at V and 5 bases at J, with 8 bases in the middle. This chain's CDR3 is CASSFYRNEQYF. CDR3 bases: TGTGCCAGCAGCTTTTACAGGAACGAGCAGTACTTC.

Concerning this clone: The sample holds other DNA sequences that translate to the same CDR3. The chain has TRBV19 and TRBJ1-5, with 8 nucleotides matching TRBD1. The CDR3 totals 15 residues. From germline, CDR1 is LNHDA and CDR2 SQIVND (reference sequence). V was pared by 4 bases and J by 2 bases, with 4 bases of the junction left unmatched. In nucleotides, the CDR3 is TGTGCCAGTAGTAGCCAGGGGGCCGGCAATCAGCCCCAGCATTTT. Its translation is CASSSQGAGNQPQHF.

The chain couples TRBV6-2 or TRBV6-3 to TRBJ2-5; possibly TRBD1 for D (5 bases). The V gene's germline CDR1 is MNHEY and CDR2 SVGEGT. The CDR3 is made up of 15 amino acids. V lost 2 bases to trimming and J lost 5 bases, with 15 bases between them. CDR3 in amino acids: CASSYTRTKGETQYF. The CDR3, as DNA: TGTGCCAGCAGTTACACAAGGACGAAGGGGGAGACCCAGTACTTC.